These 20 T cell receptor beta chains share one sample of origin, sequenced in a study of identical twins' blood T cells. TCRdb used MiXCR to reprocess the 5' RACE reads, holding one entry per CDR3 protein. The sample includes 350,000 to 400,000 distinct CDR3 sequences, 28% seen only once; the top ten take 5.5% to 6.5%. Material for sequencing was PBMCs. These receptors were taken from a woman between 18 and 49 years old in good health.

The V gene is TRBV30, the J gene TRBJ1-6; D not certain. The V gene's germline CDR1 is GTSNPN and CDR2 SVGIG (reference sequence). Trimming stripped 4 bases from V and 11 bases from J, with 12 bases between. The CDR3 length is 12 residues. CDR3 DNA: TGTGCCTGGACCGGTTCTCGTCCACCCCTCCACTTT. Translated, it gives CAWTGSRPPLHF.

The rearrangement uses TRBV20-1 and TRBJ1-5, with TRBD1 as a possible D gene (6 bases). In germline, CDR1 is DFQATT, CDR2 SNEGSKA (reference sequence). This CDR3 spans 12 amino acids. The V gene lost 4 bases and the J gene lost 7 bases, with 11 bases spanning the gap. The CDR3 protein is CSATRGGQPQHF. The CDR3, as DNA: TGCAGTGCTACGCGAGGGGGGCAGCCCCAGCATTTT.

About this clonotype itself: A clone one base away is much larger, so this may be a read error. The rearrangement uses TRBV6-6 and TRBJ1-3; D gene uncertain. The CDR3 consists of 13 residues. Germline CDR1 and CDR2: MNHNY and SVGAGI (reference sequence). CDR3 loop: CASSYGRGTTIYF. CDR3 nucleotide sequence: TGTGCCAGCAGTTACGGTCGAGGAACCACCATATATTTT.

A few counts support this clonotype. In DNA form, the CDR3 reads TGTGCCAGTAGCACTCGCGGCCCTACTAGATCTGGCTACACCTTC. It is translated as CASSTRGPTRSGYTF. The chain is built from TRBV19 and TRBJ1-2; D is uncertain. Germline V gene data show CDR1 as LNHDA and CDR2 as SQIVND (reference sequence). V was cut by 6 bases and J by 7 bases, with 21 bases left in between. CDR3 length: 15 residues.

This clonotype was observed a handful of times. The chain uses TRBV29-1 and TRBJ1-2; 9 nucleotides align to TRBD1. The CDR3 contains 15 residues. CDR1 and CDR2 (germline): SQVTM, ANQGSEA. Trimming took 3 bases from V and 0 from J; bases not matched to a gene: 5. DNA of the CDR3: TGCAGCGTTGATAGACAGGGGGTCGCTAACTATGGCTACACCTTC. Amino acid sequence: CSVDRQGVANYGYTF.

Remarks on this clonotype: A much larger clonotype is one base distant, so this may be a read error. The chain's CDR3 is CASSFGTAEASF. CDR3 bases: TGCGCCAGCAGCTTTGGCACAGCTGAAGCTTCCTTT. This chain joins TRBV5-1 and TRBJ1-1; no definite D call. Germline lookup yields CDR1 SGHRS and CDR2 YFSETQ. The CDR3 is made up of 12 amino acids. The variable domain in full, with the rest retrieved from reference TRBV5-1 and TRBJ1-1, is KAGVTQTPRYLIKTRGQQVTLSCSPISGHRSVSWYQQTPGQGLQFLFEYFSETQRNKGNFPGRFSGRQFSNSRSEMNVSTLELGDSALYLCASSFGTAEASFGQGTRLTVV.

In this sample, this clonotype turned up a few times. CDR3 sequence reads: CASSMGGSSYNEQFF. The DNA of the CDR3 is TGTGCCAGTAGTATGGGCGGTAGTTCCTACAATGAGCAGTTCTTC. V gene TRBV19 combines with J gene TRBJ2-1; D is uncertain. V lost 3 bases to trimming and J lost 1 base, with 10 bases between them. This CDR3 spans 15 amino acids. From germline, CDR1 is LNHDA and CDR2 SQIVND (reference sequence).

The chain employs TRBV6-2 or TRBV6-3 and TRBJ2-1; D uncertain. V lost 3 bases to trimming and J lost 6 bases, with 6 bases between them. The CDR3 length is 12 residues. Germline V lookup: CDR1 MNHEY, CDR2 SVGEGT. The CDR3 region is CASSYACNEQFF. CDR3 DNA sequence: TGTGCCAGCAGTTATGCTTGCAATGAGCAGTTCTTC.

This clonotype has more than one count but fewer than ten. This chain joins TRBV6-1 and TRBJ2-1; D uncertain. Deletions cut 1 base from V and 3 bases from J, with 7 bases between. This CDR3 is built from 14 residues. Germline assignment: CDR1 MNHNS and CDR2 SASEGT. For the CDR3, the DNA is TGTGCCAGCAGTGAAGAGTGGAGCTACAATGAGCAGTTCTTC. Protein: CASSEEWSYNEQFF.

This chain links TRBV29-1 with TRBJ2-1; 8 positions match TRBD1. Germline values: CDR1 SQVTM, CDR2 ANQGSEA. The CDR3 has 13 residues. V lost 1 base to trimming and J lost 6 bases; unmatched junction nucleotides: 2. The CDR3 DNA sequence: TGCAGCGTTGAAGGGACAGGGTTCAATGAGCAGTTCTTC. As protein: CSVEGTGFNEQFF.

This clonotype was found many times. J is TRBJ1-1 and V is TRBV29-1; D remains ambiguous. The CDR3 covers 16 residues. V was trimmed by 5 bases and J by 1 base, leaving 20 bases between them. CDR1 and CDR2 from the germline V gene are SQVTM and ANQGSEA. The CDR3 DNA reads TGCAGCGTTTCCCCCGGGATTAGGGTCCAGAACACTGAAGCTTTCTTT. It yields the protein CSVSPGIRVQNTEAFF.

J is TRBJ1-2 and V is TRBV3-1; the D is unclear. V dropped 0 bases and J dropped 6 bases, with 14 bases sitting between them. The germline V gene encodes CDR1 LGHDT and CDR2 YNNKEL (reference sequence). The CDR3 loop spans 15 amino acids. CDR3 region: CASSQDLRGSDGYTF. The DNA for the CDR3 is TGTGCCAGCAGCCAAGATCTTAGAGGTTCCGATGGCTACACCTTC.

The V call is TRBV7-6, the J call TRBJ2-7; 7 bases fit TRBD1. Germline CDR1 SGHVS, CDR2 FNYEAQ. This CDR3 spans 15 amino acids. The junction had 12 bases not matched to a gene; V was cut back by 6 bases and J by 4 bases. The CDR3 DNA is TGTGCCAGCAGTTATAAGGGGGCGCAGATATACGAGCAGTACTTC. It specifies CASSYKGAQIYEQYF.

This clonotype was picked up a small number of times. This sequence joins TRBV19 and TRBJ2-2; no definite D call. The germline V and J ends were trimmed by 7 bases and 2 bases, with 17 bases remaining between them. This CDR3 has 16 residues. Germline lookup yields CDR1 LNHDA and CDR2 SQIVND (reference sequence). The CDR3: CASTPPYGVNTGELFF. Written as DNA, the CDR3 is TGTGCCAGTACTCCACCTTATGGCGTAAACACCGGGGAGCTGTTTTTT.

V and J are TRBV6-1 and TRBJ1-2; possible D gene TRBD1, 6 bases. The CDR3 covers 15 residues. The V end was cut by 4 bases, the J end by 2 bases, with 14 bases between. Germline V gene sequence: CDR1 MNHNS, CDR2 SASEGT. CDR3: CASSGGPDRNYGYTF. CDR3 sequence (DNA): TGTGCCAGCAGTGGCGGGCCGGACAGAAACTATGGCTACACCTTC.

This clonotype showed up just once. CDR3 loop: CSATKPGLAGPTDTQYF. CDR3 DNA sequence: TGCAGTGCTACAAAACCGGGACTAGCGGGTCCCACAGATACGCAGTATTTT. This chain joins TRBV20-1 and TRBJ2-3; 12 bases are shared with TRBD2. Germline CDR1 reads DFQATT; CDR2 reads SNEGSKA (reference sequence). CDR3 size: 17 residues. J gave up 2 bases and V 4 bases, and 10 bases lay outside the gene matches.

Regarding this clonotype: Being one base from a much bigger clone, this may be a read error. The genes are TRBV25-1 and TRBJ2-4; D perhaps matches TRBD2 (6 bases). Trimming took off 4 bases at V and 7 bases at J, with 11 bases between the two ends. Germline assignment: CDR1 MGHDK and CDR2 SYGVNS. CDR3 size: 13 residues. The CDR3 region is CASSVRETNIQYF. CDR3 sequence (DNA): TGTGCCAGCAGTGTACGGGAGACGAACATTCAGTACTTC. The full variable domain, completed using reference TRBV25-1 and TRBJ2-4, is EADIYQTPRYLVIGTGKKITLECSQTMGHDKMYWYQQDPGMELHLIHYSYGVNSTEKGDLSSESTVSRIRTEHFPLTLESARPSHTSQYLCASSVRETNIQYFGAGTRLSVL.

The chain combines TRBV4-2 with TRBJ1-5; D uncertain. V lost 0 bases and J lost 7, with 13 bases in between. Germline-derived CDR1 and CDR2 are LGHNA and YNFKEQ. This CDR3 region has 15 residues. The CDR3: CASSQDGQGGQPQHF. Here the CDR3 DNA reads TGTGCCAGCAGCCAAGATGGTCAAGGTGGGCAGCCCCAGCATTTT.

Of note for this clonotype: Mismatch with germline at one junction end may stem from a read error. This sequence joins TRBV4-1 and TRBJ2-3, with D unresolved. Germline CDR1 is MGHRA and CDR2 is YSYEKL. The length of the CDR3 is 15 residues. CDR3 residues: CASGHVLIKTDTQYF. The CDR3 DNA sequence: TGCGCCAGCGGCCACGTCCTCATTAAGACAGATACGCAGTATTTT.

The sample holds many counts of this clonotype. The chain combines TRBV6-5 with TRBJ1-2; a possible D gene is TRBD1 (6 bases). Deletions cut 6 bases from V and 0 bases from J, with 8 bases between. This CDR3 is 13 amino acids long. Per germline, CDR1 MNHEY and CDR2 SVGAGI. CDR3 in amino acids: CASRRTANYGYTF. The DNA of the CDR3 is TGTGCCAGCAGGCGGACAGCTAACTATGGCTACACCTTC.